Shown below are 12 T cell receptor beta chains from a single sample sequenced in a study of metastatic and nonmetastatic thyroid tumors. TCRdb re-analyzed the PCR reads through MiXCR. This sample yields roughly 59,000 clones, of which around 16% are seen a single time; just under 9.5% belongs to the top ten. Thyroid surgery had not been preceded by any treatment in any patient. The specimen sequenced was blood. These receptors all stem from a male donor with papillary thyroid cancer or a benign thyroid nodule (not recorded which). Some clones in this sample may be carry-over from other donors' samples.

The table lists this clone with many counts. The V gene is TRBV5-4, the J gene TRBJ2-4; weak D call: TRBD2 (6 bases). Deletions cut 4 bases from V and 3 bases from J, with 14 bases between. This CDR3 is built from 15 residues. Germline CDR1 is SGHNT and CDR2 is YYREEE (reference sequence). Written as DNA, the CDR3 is TGTGCCAGCAGCGCGGGATTTGGCAGCAAAAACATTCAGTACTTC. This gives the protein CASSAGFGSKNIQYF.

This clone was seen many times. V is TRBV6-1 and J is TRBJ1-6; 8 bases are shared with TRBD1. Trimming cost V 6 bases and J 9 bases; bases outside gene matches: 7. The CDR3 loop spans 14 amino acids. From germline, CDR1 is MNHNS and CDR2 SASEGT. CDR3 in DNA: TGTGCCAGCAGACTCGACAGGGGCGGTTCACCCCTCCACTTT. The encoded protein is CASRLDRGGSPLHF.

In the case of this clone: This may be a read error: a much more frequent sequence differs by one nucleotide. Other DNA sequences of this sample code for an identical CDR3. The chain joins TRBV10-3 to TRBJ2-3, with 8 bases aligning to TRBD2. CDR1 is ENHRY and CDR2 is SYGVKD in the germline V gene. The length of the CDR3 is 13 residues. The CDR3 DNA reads TGTGCCATTCAGCGGGAGCTAACAGATACACAGTATTTT. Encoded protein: CAIQRELTDTQYF.

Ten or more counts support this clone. CDR3: CASSLTAKRDNEQFF. In nucleotides, the CDR3 is TGTGCCAGCAGCCTGACTGCGAAGAGGGACAATGAGCAGTTCTTC. The chain has TRBV16 and TRBJ2-1; D possibly corresponds to TRBD2 (5 bases). This CDR3 has 15 amino acids. V lost 4 bases to trimming and J lost 5 bases, with 15 bases between them. CDR1 and CDR2 from the germline V gene are KGHSY and FQNENV.

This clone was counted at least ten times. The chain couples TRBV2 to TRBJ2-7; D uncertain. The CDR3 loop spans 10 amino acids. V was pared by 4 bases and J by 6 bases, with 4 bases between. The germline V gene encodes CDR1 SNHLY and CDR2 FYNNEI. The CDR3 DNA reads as TGTGCCAGCAGTGTTCTCGAGCAGTACTTC. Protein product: CASSVLEQYF. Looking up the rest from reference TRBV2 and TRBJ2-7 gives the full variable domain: EPEVTQTPSHQVTQMGQEVILRCVPISNHLYFYWYRQILGQKVEFLVSFYNNEISEKSEIFDDQFSVERPDGSNFTLKIRSTKLEDSAMYFCASSVLEQYFGPGTRLTVT.

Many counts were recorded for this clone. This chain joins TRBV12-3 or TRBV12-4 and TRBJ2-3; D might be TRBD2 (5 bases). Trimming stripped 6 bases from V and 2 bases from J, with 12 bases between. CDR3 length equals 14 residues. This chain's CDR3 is CASRSPGYTDTQYF. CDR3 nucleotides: TGTGCCAGCAGATCCCCGGGATACACAGATACGCAGTATTTT.

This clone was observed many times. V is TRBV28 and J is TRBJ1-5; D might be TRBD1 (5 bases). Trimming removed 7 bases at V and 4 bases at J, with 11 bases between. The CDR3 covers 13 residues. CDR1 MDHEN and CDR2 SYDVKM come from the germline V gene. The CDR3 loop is CASNHPGNQPQHF. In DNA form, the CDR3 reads TGTGCCAGCAACCACCCAGGGAATCAGCCCCAGCATTTT. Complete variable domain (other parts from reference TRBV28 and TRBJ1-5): DVKVTQSSRYLVKRTGEKVFLECVQDMDHENMFWYRQDPGLGLRLIYFSYDVKMKEKGDIPEGYSVSREKKERFSLILESASTNQTSMYLCASNHPGNQPQHFGDGTRLSIL.

The CDR3 DNA reads as TGTGCCAGTAGTATTTGGACCGGGACTAGCGGAGGTAATGAGCAGTTCTTC. It specifies CASSIWTGTSGGNEQFF. This chain uses TRBV19 with TRBJ2-1; 11 bases agree with TRBD2. V was pared by 3 bases and J by 7 bases, with 11 bases of the junction left unmatched. CDR3 length: 17 residues. Germline CDR1 and CDR2: LNHDA and SQIVND (reference sequence).

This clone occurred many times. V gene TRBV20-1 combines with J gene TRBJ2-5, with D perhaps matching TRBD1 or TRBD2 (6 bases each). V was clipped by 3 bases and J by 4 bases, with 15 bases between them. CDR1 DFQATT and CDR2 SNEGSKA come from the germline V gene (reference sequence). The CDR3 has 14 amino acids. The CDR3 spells CSARGGRQTETQYF. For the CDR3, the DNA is TGCAGTGCTAGGGGGGGCCGGCAAACAGAGACCCAGTACTTC.

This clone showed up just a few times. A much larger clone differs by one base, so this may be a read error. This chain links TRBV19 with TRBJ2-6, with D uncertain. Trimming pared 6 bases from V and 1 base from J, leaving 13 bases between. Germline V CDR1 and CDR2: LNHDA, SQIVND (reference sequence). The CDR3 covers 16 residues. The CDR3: CASRQFVGSGANVLTF. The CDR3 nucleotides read TGTGCCAGTAGACAATTCGTAGGTTCTGGGGCCAACGTCCTGACTTTC.

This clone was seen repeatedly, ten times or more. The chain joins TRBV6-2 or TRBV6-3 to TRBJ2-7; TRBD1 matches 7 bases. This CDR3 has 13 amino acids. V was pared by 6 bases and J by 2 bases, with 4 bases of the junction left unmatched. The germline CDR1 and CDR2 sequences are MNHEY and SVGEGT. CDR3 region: CASRSGTAYEQYF. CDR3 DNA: TGTGCCAGCAGATCCGGGACAGCCTACGAGCAGTACTTC.

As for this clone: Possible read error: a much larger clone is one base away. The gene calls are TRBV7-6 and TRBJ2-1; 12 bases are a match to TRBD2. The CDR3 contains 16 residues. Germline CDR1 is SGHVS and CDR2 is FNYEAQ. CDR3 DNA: TGTGCCAGCAGCTTAGCGACTAGCGGGAGTAGGAATGAGCAGCTCTTC. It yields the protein CASSLATSGSRNEQLF.